The 12 T cell receptor beta chains reported below all come from one sample, sequenced in a study of cytomegalovirus exposure and HLA in healthy donors. Both 60 Vbeta primers and 13 Jbeta primers went into the PCR. Sequenced by immunoSEQ multiplex PCR; TCRdb stores in-frame clones only, minus some. The sample shows roughly 130,000 clones, roughly two thirds of them seen only once. What was sequenced was PBMCs. These receptors came from a man aged 30 to 45 in good health and CMV-seropositive.

This chain uses TRBV20-1 with TRBJ1-1; D unresolved. The CDR3 sequence is 11 residues long. Germline CDR1 is DFQATT and CDR2 is SNEGSKA (reference sequence). The CDR3 loop is CSGWGDTEAFF. For the CDR3, the DNA is TGCAGCGGGTGGGGAGACACTGAAGCTTTCTTT.

This clone came up a few times. The chain has TRBV2 and TRBJ2-1, with TRBD1 matching over 7 bases. The V gene end was trimmed by 4 bases and the J gene end by 6 bases; junction bases not matched to a gene: 3. There are 13 residues in the CDR3. Per germline, CDR1 SNHLY and CDR2 FYNNEI. In nucleotides, the CDR3 is TGTGCCAGCAGTGTCGGGACAGTCAATGAGCAGTTCTTC. Its protein product is CASSVGTVNEQFF. Filled out from reference TRBV2 and TRBJ2-1, the complete variable domain reads EPEVTQTPSHQVTQMGQEVILRCVPISNHLYFYWYRQILGQKVEFLVSFYNNEISEKSEIFDDQFSVERPDGSNFTLKIRSTKLEDSAMYFCASSVGTVNEQFFGPGTRLTVL.

This clone showed up just a few times. J is TRBJ2-3 and V is TRBV5-1; 10 bases match TRBD2. The CDR3 runs to 16 residues. The junction had 7 bases not matched to a gene; V was cut back by 4 bases and J by 2 bases. Per germline, CDR1 SGHRS and CDR2 YFSETQ. In nucleotides, the CDR3 is TGCGCCAGCAGCATCAGAGCGGGAGGGAACACAGATACGCAGTATTTT. It translates to CASSIRAGGNTDTQYF.

The gene calls are TRBV6-1 and TRBJ2-5; D possibly corresponds to TRBD1 (6 bases). V lost 6 bases, J lost 2 bases, and 10 bases lay in between. Germline assignment: CDR1 MNHNS and CDR2 SASEGT. This CDR3 contains 13 residues. CDR3: CASRRTVQETQYF. In DNA form, the CDR3 reads TGTGCCAGCAGAAGGACAGTACAAGAGACCCAGTACTTC.

The chain is built from TRBV2 and TRBJ2-1, with 12 bases aligning to TRBD2. The CDR3 length is 15 residues. Trimming at V came to 9 bases and at J to 2 bases, leaving 5 bases not matched to a gene. Germline loops: CDR1 SNHLY, CDR2 FYNNEI. CDR3: CARSSGRETYNEQFF. The CDR3, as DNA: TGTGCCAGATCTAGCGGGAGGGAGACCTACAATGAGCAGTTCTTC.

The rearrangement links TRBV4-3 to TRBJ1-1; D might be TRBD1 (6 bases). The CDR3 runs 17 residues. V lost 1 base to trimming and J lost 7 bases, with 22 bases between them. Germline-derived CDR1 and CDR2 are LGHNA and YSLEER. This CDR3 is CASSQGRDLQGYNEAFF. Written as DNA, the CDR3 is TGCGCCAGCAGCCAAGGGAGAGATCTACAGGGATATAATGAAGCTTTCTTT.

This clone showed up just a few times. The chain links TRBV19 to TRBJ1-5, with 10 bases aligning to TRBD1. Losses at the gene ends were 10 bases for V and 5 bases for J; bases not matched to a gene: 23. The CDR3 is made up of 19 amino acids. Looked up from germline, CDR1 is LNHDA and CDR2 is SQIVND (reference sequence). CDR3 bases: TGTGCCACAAAGACCCATCGGGACAGGGGCTCAACCGCGCATCAGCCCCAGCATTTT. Translation gives CATKTHRDRGSTAHQPQHF.

Here the CDR3 DNA reads TGTGCCAGCAGCCAACAGCGGGAAGCCCACGAGACCCAGTACTTC. Its translation is CASSQQREAHETQYF. The chain uses TRBV4-2 and TRBJ2-5; 7 positions agree with TRBD2. The V and J ends lost 2 bases and 5 bases, in that order; junction bases with no gene match: 8. The CDR3 length is 15 residues. CDR1 and CDR2 from the germline V gene are LGHNA and YNFKEQ.

The chain recombines TRBV7-8 with TRBJ1-2, with unresolved D. V lost 2 bases, J lost 5 bases, and 21 bases lay in between. The length of the CDR3 is 17 residues. The germline V gene encodes CDR1 SGHVS and CDR2 FQNEAQ. CDR3 protein: CASSLTPPPPLIYGYTF. CDR3 coding DNA: TGTGCCAGCAGCTTAACCCCCCCTCCCCCACTTATTTATGGCTACACCTTC.

The count of this clone is one. The chain links TRBV15 to TRBJ2-5, with 8 bases aligning to TRBD1. CDR3 length equals 16 residues. Germline CDR1 LNHNV, CDR2 YYDKDF (reference sequence). J was trimmed by 5 bases and V by 2 bases; bases with no gene match: 10. DNA for the CDR3: TGTGCCACCAGCAGACCTGGACAGGGTGGGGTGGAGACCCAGTACTTC. Encoded protein: CATSRPGQGGVETQYF.

This clone was counted only a few times. The V gene is TRBV7-2, the J gene TRBJ2-5, with TRBD2 identical over 11 bases. The CDR3 totals 17 residues. V was clipped by 5 bases and J by 5 bases; unmatched bases: 13. CDR1 and CDR2 (germline): SGHTA, FQGNSA. CDR3 region: CASSPYRLAGGLETQYF. CDR3 sequence (DNA): TGTGCCAGCAGCCCCTATCGTCTAGCGGGAGGTTTGGAGACCCAGTACTTC.

This clone was seen a single time. The V and J genes are TRBV6-1 and TRBJ1-2; D gene uncertain. Germline V lookup: CDR1 MNHNS, CDR2 SASEGT. The CDR3 runs to 15 residues. Trimming removed 6 bases at V and 1 base at J, with 15 bases between. The CDR3 DNA reads as TGTGCCAGCAGAGCCCGACTTTTAATTAACTATGGCTACACCTTC. Its translation is CASRARLLINYGYTF.